This is a list of T cell receptor beta chains from one sample in a study of cytomegalovirus exposure and HLA in healthy donors. Some clones are missing from TCRdb's copy, which holds only in-frame ones; the method was immunoSEQ multiplex PCR. The data contain some 130,000 clones, roughly 75% of them seen just once; the ten biggest clones take up 4% to 5.5%. The sequencing sample was made of PBMCs. These receptors were taken from a man aged 25-40 years in good health. Each CDR3 is given with its conserved first and last residue. D genes are given only for firm matches. A row's size may be missing; if present it is once, few, many or a size class.

J,size,V,D,CDR3
TRBJ2-7,few,TRBV19,NA,CASSIDPGYEQYF
TRBJ2-1,NA,TRBV11-2,NA,CASSLRGGSEQFF
TRBJ2-7,NA,TRBV11-3,NA,CASSQRRVLVPYEQYF
TRBJ2-2,few,TRBV27,TRBD2,CASRQGTSGRWSGELFF
TRBJ1-1,NA,TRBV27,TRBD1,CASSPSTGVNTEAFF
TRBJ2-1,NA,TRBV9,NA,CASSVGNTDNEQFF
TRBJ2-3,once,TRBV4-3,TRBD2,CASSWGLAGATDTQYF
TRBJ2-7,NA,TRBV7-9,TRBD2,CSSSTALAGKTYEQYF
TRBJ1-5,NA,TRBV18,NA,CASSPFSDLVQPQHF
TRBJ2-7,NA,TRBV2,TRBD1,CASSLTGTGGGEQYF
TRBJ2-5,NA,TRBV11-3,TRBD2,CASSLGGGLAAQETQYF
TRBJ2-1,NA,TRBV9,NA,CASSVGGQNEQFF
TRBJ1-1,NA,TRBV6-5,NA,CASSYSPGNTEAFF
TRBJ1-4,NA,TRBV5-1,TRBD1,CASSLPWGQGNEKLFF
TRBJ2-3,NA,TRBV30,NA,CAHLLGETDTQYF
TRBJ2-3,few,TRBV7-2,TRBD1,CASSLGTGHTDTQYF
TRBJ2-1,NA,TRBV13,TRBD1,CAGTEGINNEQFF
TRBJ1-4,NA,TRBV18,NA,CASSRFSTATNEKLFF
TRBJ2-1,NA,TRBV9,NA,CASSVVAGGSNEQFF
TRBJ2-7,NA,TRBV2,TRBD1,CASSLQGFSYEQYF
TRBJ2-3,NA,TRBV11-3,NA,CASRGLLSTDTQYF
TRBJ2-7,NA,TRBV11-2,NA,CASSLQGTPYEQYF